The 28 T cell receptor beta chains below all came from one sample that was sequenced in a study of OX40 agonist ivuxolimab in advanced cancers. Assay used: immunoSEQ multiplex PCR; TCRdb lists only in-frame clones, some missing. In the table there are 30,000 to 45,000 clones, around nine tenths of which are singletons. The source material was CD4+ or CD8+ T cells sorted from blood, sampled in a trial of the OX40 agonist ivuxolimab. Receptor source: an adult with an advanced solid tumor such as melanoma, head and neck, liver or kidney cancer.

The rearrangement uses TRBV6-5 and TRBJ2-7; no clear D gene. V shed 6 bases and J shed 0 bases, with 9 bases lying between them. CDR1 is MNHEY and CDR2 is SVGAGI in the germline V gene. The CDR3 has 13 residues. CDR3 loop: CASRPRYSYEQYF. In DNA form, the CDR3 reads TGTGCCAGCAGACCGAGATACTCCTACGAGCAGTACTTC.

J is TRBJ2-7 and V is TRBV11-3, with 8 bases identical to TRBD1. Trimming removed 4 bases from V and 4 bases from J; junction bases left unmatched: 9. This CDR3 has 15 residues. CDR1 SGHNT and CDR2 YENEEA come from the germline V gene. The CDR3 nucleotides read TGTGCCAGCAGCTCCCGGACAGGGCCCGGGTACGAGCAGTACTTC. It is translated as CASSSRTGPGYEQYF.

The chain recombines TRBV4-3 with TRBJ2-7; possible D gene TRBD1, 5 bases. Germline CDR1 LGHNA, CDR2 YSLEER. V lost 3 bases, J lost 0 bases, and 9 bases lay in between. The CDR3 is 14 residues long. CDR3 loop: CASSQDTNSYEQYF. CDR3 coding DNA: TGCGCCAGCAGCCAGGACACCAACTCCTACGAGCAGTACTTC.

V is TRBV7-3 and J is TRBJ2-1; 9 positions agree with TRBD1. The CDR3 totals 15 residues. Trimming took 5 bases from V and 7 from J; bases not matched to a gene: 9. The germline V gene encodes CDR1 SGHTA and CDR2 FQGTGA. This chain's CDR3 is CASSPTGGPGNEQFF. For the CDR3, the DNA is TGTGCCAGCAGCCCAACAGGGGGCCCCGGGAATGAGCAGTTCTTC.

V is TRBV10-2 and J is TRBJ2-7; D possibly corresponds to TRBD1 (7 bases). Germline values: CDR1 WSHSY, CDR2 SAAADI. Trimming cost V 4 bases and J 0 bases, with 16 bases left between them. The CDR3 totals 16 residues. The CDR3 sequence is CASSGAGQTPSYEQYF. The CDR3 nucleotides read TGCGCCAGCAGTGGGGCGGGACAGACTCCCTCCTACGAGCAGTACTTC.

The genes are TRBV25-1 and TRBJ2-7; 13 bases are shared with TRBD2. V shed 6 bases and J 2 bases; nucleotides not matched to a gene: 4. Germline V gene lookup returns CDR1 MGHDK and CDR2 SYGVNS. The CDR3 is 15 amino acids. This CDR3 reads CASRAGLAGAYEQYF. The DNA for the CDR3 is TGTGCCAGCAGGGCAGGACTAGCGGGAGCCTACGAGCAGTACTTC.

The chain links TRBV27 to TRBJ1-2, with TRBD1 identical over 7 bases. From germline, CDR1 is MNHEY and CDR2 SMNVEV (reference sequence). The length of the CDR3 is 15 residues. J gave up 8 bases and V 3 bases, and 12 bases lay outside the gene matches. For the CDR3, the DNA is TGTGCCAGCAGTTTGGGGGCAGGGGGAGGGATCGGCTACACCTTC. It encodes CASSLGAGGGIGYTF.

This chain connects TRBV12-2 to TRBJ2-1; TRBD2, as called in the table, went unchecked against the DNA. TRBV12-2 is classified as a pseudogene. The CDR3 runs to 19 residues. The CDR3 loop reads CASRHLQPISGSSYNEQFF. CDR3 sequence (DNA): TGTGCAAGTCGCCACTTACAACCCATTAGCGGGAGCTCCTACAATGAGCAGTTCTTC.

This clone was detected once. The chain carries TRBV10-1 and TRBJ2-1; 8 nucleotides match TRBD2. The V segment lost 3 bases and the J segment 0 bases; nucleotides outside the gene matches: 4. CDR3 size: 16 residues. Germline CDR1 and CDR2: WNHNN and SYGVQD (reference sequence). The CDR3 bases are TGCGCCAGCAGTGATATACTAGCGGACTCCTACAATGAGCAGTTCTTC. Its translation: CASSDILADSYNEQFF.

The CDR3 DNA reads as TGTGCCAGCAGCTTGGCGGACTACGAGCAGTACTTC. Its protein is CASSLADYEQYF. The chain is built from TRBV5-6 and TRBJ2-7, with D unresolved. The CDR3 runs 12 residues. Trimming took off 0 bases at V and 3 bases at J, with 4 bases between the two ends. Germline CDR1 and CDR2: SGHDT and YYEEEE.

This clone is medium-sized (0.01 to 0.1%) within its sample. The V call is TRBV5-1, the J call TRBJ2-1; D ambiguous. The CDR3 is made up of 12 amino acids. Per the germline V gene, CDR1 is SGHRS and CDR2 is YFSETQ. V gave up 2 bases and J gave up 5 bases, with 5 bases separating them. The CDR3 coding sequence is TGCGCCAGCAGCTTTTGGGACAATGAGCAGTTCTTC. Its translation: CASSFWDNEQFF.

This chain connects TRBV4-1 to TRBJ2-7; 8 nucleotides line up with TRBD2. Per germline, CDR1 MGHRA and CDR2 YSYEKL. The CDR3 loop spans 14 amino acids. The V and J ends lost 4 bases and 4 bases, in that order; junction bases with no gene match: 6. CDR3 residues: CASSPGTSGYEQYF. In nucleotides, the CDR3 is TGCGCCAGCAGCCCCGGGACTAGTGGTTACGAGCAGTACTTC.

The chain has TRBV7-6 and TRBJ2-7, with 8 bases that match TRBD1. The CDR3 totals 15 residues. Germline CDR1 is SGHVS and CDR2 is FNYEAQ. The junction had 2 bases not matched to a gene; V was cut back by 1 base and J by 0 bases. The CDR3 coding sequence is TGTGCCAGCAGCTTAGGGACAGGGAGCTCCTACGAGCAGTACTTC. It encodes CASSLGTGSSYEQYF.

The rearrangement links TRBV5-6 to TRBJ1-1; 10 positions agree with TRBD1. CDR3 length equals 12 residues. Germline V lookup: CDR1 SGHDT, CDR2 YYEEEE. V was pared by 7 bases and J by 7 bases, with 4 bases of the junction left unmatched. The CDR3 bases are TGTGCCAGCGCTTGGACAGGGGGTGAAGCTTTCTTT. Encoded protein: CASAWTGGEAFF.

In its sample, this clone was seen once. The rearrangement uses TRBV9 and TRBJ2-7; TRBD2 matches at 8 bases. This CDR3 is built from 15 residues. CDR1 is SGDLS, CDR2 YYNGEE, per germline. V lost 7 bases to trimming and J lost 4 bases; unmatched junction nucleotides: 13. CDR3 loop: CASRGGPGPLYEQYF. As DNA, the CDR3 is TGTGCCAGCCGGGGGGGCCCGGGACCGTTGTACGAGCAGTACTTC.

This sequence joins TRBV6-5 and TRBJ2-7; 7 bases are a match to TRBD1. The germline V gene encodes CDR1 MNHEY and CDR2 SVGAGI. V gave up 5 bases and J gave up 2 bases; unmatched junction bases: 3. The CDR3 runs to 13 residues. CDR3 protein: CASSVQGAYEQYF. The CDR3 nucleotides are TGTGCCAGCAGTGTGCAGGGGGCCTACGAGCAGTACTTC.

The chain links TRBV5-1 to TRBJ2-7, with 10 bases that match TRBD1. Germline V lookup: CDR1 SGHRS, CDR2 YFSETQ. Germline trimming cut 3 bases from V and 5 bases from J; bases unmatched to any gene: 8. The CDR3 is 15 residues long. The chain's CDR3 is CASSSVTGGKNEQYF. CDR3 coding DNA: TGCGCCAGCAGCTCGGTGACAGGGGGCAAGAACGAGCAGTACTTC.

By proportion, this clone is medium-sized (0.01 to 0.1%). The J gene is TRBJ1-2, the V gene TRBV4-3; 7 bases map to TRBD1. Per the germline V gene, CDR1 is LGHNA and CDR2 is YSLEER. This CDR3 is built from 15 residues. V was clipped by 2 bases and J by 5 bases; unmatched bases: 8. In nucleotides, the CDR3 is TGCGCCAGCAGCCAATCTATAGAGGGGGCGTATGGCTACACCTTC. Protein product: CASSQSIEGAYGYTF.

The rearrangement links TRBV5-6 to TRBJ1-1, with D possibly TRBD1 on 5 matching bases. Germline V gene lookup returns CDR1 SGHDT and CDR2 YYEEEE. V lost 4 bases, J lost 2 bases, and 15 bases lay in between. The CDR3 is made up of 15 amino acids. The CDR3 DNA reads TGTGCCAGCAGCAACCGGGACTGGTTCAACACTGAAGCTTTCTTT. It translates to CASSNRDWFNTEAFF.

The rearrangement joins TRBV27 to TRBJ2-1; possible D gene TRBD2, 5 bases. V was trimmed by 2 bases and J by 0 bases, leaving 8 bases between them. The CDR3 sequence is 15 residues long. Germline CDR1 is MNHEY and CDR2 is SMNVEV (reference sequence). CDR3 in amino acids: CASSLIGSSYNEQFF. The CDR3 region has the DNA TGTGCCAGCAGTTTAATTGGGAGCTCCTACAATGAGCAGTTCTTC.

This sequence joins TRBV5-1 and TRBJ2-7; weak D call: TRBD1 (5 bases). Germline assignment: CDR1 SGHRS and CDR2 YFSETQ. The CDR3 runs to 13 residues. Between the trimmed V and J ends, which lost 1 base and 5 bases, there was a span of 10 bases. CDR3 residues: CASSLYGANEQYF. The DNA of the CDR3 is TGCGCCAGCAGCTTGTATGGGGCAAACGAGCAGTACTTC.

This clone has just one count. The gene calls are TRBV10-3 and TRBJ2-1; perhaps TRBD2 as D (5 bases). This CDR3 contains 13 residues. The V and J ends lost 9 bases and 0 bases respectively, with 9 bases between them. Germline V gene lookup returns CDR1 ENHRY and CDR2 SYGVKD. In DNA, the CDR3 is TGTGCCATAGGCGGGTCCTCCTACAATGAGCAGTTCTTC. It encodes CAIGGSSYNEQFF.

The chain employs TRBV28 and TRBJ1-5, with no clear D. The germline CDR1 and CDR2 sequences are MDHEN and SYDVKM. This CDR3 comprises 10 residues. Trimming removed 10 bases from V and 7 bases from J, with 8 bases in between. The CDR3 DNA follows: TGTGCCACCGCGGGACAGCCCCAGCATTTT. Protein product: CATAGQPQHF.

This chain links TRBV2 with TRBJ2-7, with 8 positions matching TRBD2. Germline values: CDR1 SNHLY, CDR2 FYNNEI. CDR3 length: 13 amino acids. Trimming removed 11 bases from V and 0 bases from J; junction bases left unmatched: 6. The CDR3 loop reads CAAGGGVSYEQYF. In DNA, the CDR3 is TGTGCCGCGGGGGGCGGGGTCTCCTACGAGCAGTACTTC.

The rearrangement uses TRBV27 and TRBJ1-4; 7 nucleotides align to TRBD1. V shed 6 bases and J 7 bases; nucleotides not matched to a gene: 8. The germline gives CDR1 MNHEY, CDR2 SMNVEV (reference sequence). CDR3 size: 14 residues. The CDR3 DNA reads TGTGCCAGCAGCTCGGGACAGTCCTCTGAAAAACTGTTTTTT. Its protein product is CASSSGQSSEKLFF. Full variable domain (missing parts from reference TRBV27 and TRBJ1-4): EAQVTQNPRYLITVTGKKLTVTCSQNMNHEYMSWYRQDPGLGLRQIYYSMNVEVTDKGDVPEGYKVSRKEKRNFPLILESPSPNQTSLYFCASSSGQSSEKLFFGSGTQLSVL.

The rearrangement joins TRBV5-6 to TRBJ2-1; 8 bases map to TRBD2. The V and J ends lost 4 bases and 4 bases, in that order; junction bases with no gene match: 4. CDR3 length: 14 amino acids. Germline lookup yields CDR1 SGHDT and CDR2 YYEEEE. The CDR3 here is CASSGGLDYNEQFF. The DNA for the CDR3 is TGTGCCAGCAGCGGGGGACTAGATTACAATGAGCAGTTCTTC.

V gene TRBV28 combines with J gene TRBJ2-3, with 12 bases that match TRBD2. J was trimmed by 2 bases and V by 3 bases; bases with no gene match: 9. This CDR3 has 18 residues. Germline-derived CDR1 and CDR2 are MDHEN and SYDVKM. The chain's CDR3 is CASSFSPWTSGDTDTQYF. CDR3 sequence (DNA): TGTGCCAGCAGTTTTTCCCCTTGGACTAGCGGGGACACAGATACGCAGTATTTT.

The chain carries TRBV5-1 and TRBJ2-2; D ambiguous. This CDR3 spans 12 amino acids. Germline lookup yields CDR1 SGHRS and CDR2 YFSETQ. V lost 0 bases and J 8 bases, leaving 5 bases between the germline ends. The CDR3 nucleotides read TGCGCCAGCAGCTTGGTAGGTGGGGAGCTGTTTTTT. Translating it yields CASSLVGGELFF.